The clone carrying this T cell receptor beta chain came up once. Its antigen is unknown. The method was immunoSEQ multiplex PCR; TCRdb's version includes in-frame clones alone and lacks a portion of them. The sample records some 140,000 clones, about 88% being singletons. The entry originates in a study of T cell responses to AZD1222 COVID-19 vaccine. General study points: Clonal diversity was possibly underestimated, and white British individuals and females predominated among donors.

CDR3 length: 13 amino acids. In germline, CDR1 is MNHEY, CDR2 SMNVEV (reference sequence). Trimming left V 4 bases short and J 7 bases short, with 8 bases between. The material was peripheral blood, obtained on day 0 of AZD1222 vaccination. V usage is TRBV27 and J usage is TRBJ1-6; a weak D match, TRBD1 (5 bases). This sequence originates from an adult in good health. CDR3 sequence reads: CASSSGYNSPLHF. In DNA, the CDR3 is TGTGCCAGCAGTTCAGGGTACAATTCACCCCTCCACTTT.